This T cell receptor (beta chain) was sequenced during a study of T cells after yellow fever vaccination. Findings and caveats of the study: Most clones from primary vaccination resurfaced after the booster (approximately 97% CD4, around 89% CD8). When the response was secondary, it was weaker but reached its peak faster, day 5 versus 15. Repertoires obtained by FACS sorting could include abundant clonotypes that entered as contaminants from the bulk population.

There are many counts of this clonotype. Its cognate antigen is unknown. This CDR3 comprises 15 residues. Trimming took off 1 base at V and 0 bases at J, with 10 bases between the two ends. Germline V gene data show CDR1 as MGHRA and CDR2 as YSYEKL. A 5'RACE template-switching step, the method used to make TCR cDNA, added a universal primer site and UMIs. One entry per CDR3 protein results from TCRdb running MiXCR on the 5' RACE reads. Seen here are a few hundred thousand distinct CDR3 sequences, about 5% observed once, and the top ten hold 2.5% to 4%. The chain is built from TRBV4-1 and TRBJ2-7; tentatively, D is TRBD2 (6 bases). This receptor was taken from a man between 18 and 35 years old who received the YFV17D yellow fever vaccine. This specimen was CD4+ T cells sorted from PBMCs, taken on the day of the yellow fever booster vaccination. The CDR3 DNA reads as TGCGCCAGCAGCCAAGGACTAGTGGTCTCCTACGAGCAGTACTTC. Translated, it gives CASSQGLVVSYEQYF.